The 14 T cell receptor beta chains listed next were all sequenced from one sample in a study of monozygotic twins with inflammatory bowel disease. TCRdb reanalyzed the 5' RACE reads and collapses them to one entry per CDR3 protein, without DNA. Reported are fewer than 550,000 distinct CDR3 sequences; the ten largest clones contain 2.4%. The sample taken for sequencing was blood. These receptors came from a human donor with ulcerative colitis or Crohn's disease, or a healthy co-twin of an affected twin (not recorded which).

V and J are TRBV5-1 and TRBJ2-1; TCRdb proposes TRBD2, but this gene call is untestable without DNA. There are 17 residues in the CDR3. Looked up from germline, CDR1 is SGHRS and CDR2 is YFSETQ. CDR3: CASSERTSGRKNNEQFF.

V is TRBV19 and J is TRBJ2-7; lacking DNA, the TRBD2 call made by TCRdb goes unchecked. Germline V lookup: CDR1 LNHDA, CDR2 SQIVND (reference sequence). This CDR3 is 14 amino acids long. This CDR3 reads CASSSGGPSYEQYF.

This sequence joins TRBV20-1 and TRBJ1-2. Germline V lookup: CDR1 DFQATT, CDR2 SNEGSKA (reference sequence). The CDR3 spans 15 residues. The CDR3 loop reads CSASDPRGGGYGYTF.

The chain uses TRBV5-1 and TRBJ1-5; the D call from TCRdb, TRBD1, cannot be confirmed without DNA. There are 13 residues in the CDR3. In germline, CDR1 is SGHRS, CDR2 YFSETQ. CDR3 in amino acids: CASSGGQGQPQHF.

V usage is TRBV7-2 and J usage is TRBJ2-5; as DNA is missing, the TRBD2 call by TCRdb cannot be tested. CDR1 and CDR2 from the germline V gene are SGHTA and FQGNSA. This CDR3 has 14 amino acids. CDR3 loop: CASRRDFPAGSQYF.

This chain links TRBV19 with TRBJ2-7. The CDR3 is 11 residues long. Germline assignment: CDR1 LNHDA and CDR2 SQIVND (reference sequence). The CDR3 spells CASSLDTEQYF.

This chain joins TRBV9 and TRBJ2-2; the TCRdb D gene call, TRBD1, has no DNA to confirm it. The CDR3 has 14 amino acids. The germline gives CDR1 SGDLS, CDR2 YYNGEE. The CDR3 region is CASRAGTGPGELFF.

CDR3 protein: CASSLEPVELYEQYF. The chain employs TRBV7-2 and TRBJ2-7. The CDR3 contains 15 residues. CDR1 is SGHTA and CDR2 is FQGNSA in the germline V gene.

V usage is TRBV5-4 and J usage is TRBJ2-3; TCRdb's assignment of TRBD2 cannot be checked, as there is no DNA. This CDR3 has 17 amino acids. Per the germline V gene, CDR1 is SGHNT and CDR2 is YYREEE (reference sequence). The CDR3: CASSLLTSGRATDTQYF.

This chain joins TRBV20-1 and TRBJ1-5. Germline-derived CDR1 and CDR2 are DFQATT and SNEGSKA (reference sequence). This CDR3 is 14 amino acids long. CDR3 loop: CSARDLHSNQPQHF.

The chain uses TRBV15 and TRBJ1-5. The CDR3 is 15 amino acids. The germline gives CDR1 LNHNV, CDR2 YYDKDF (reference sequence). The chain's CDR3 is CATSRDRARADPQHF. The full variable domain, with the rest looked up from reference TRBV15 and TRBJ1-5, is DAMVIQNPRYQVTQFGKPVTLSCSQTLNHNVMYWYQQKSSQAPKLLFHYYDKDFNNEADTPDNFQSRRPNTSFCFLDIRSPGLGDTAMYLCATSRDRARADPQHFGDGTRLSIL.

This rearrangement joins TRBV11-2 to TRBJ1-6; the TCRdb call, TRBD1, lacks DNA for checking. Germline CDR1 reads SGHAT; CDR2 reads FQNNGV. The CDR3 has 15 residues. CDR3 region: CASSPLGQGTSPLHF.

V and J are TRBV27 and TRBJ1-6; TCRdb reports TRBD1, a call that lacks DNA to check it against. The CDR3 extends over 12 amino acids. The germline V gene encodes CDR1 MNHEY and CDR2 SMNVEV (reference sequence). The CDR3: CASRGGPGPLHF.

The V and J genes are TRBV5-1 and TRBJ2-2. Looked up from germline, CDR1 is SGHRS and CDR2 is YFSETQ. The CDR3 is 13 residues long. The CDR3 here is CASSLLLAGELFF.